Following are 16 T cell receptor beta chains from one sample sequenced in a study of OX40 agonist ivuxolimab in advanced cancers. Sequenced by immunoSEQ multiplex PCR; TCRdb stores in-frame clones only, minus some. Among about 50,000 clones listed, about nine tenths were seen once. The source was CD4+ or CD8+ T cells sorted from blood, collected in a trial of the OX40 agonist ivuxolimab. The receptors shown here come from an adult with an advanced solid tumor such as melanoma, head and neck, liver or kidney cancer.

The chain is built from TRBV7-9 and TRBJ2-1; 10 positions agree with TRBD2. The length of the CDR3 is 14 residues. The ends lost 3 bases at V and 6 bases at J; junction bases unmatched: 2. Germline-derived CDR1 and CDR2 are SEHNR and FQNEAQ (reference sequence). The CDR3 sequence: CASSLGLAFNEQFF. CDR3 DNA: TGTGCCAGCAGCTTGGGACTAGCGTTCAATGAGCAGTTCTTC.

This clone was seen once. The rearrangement uses TRBV23-1 and TRBJ2-2, with D possibly being TRBD1 (6 bases). TRBV23-1 carries the ORF label, with uncertain function. The V and J ends lost 2 bases and 5 bases respectively, with 12 bases between them. The CDR3 runs to 15 residues. The CDR3 is CASSQRQGWTGELFF. Written as DNA, the CDR3 is TGCGCCAGCAGTCAAAGGCAGGGGTGGACCGGGGAGCTGTTTTTT.

V usage is TRBV29-1 and J usage is TRBJ2-3; 7 bases are a match to TRBD2. This CDR3 spans 14 amino acids. V shed 6 bases and J 0 bases; nucleotides not matched to a gene: 6. Germline values: CDR1 SQVTM, CDR2 ANQGSEA. The CDR3 loop is CSVSGLQSTDTQYF. The DNA for the CDR3 is TGCAGCGTGTCGGGACTACAGAGCACAGATACGCAGTATTTT.

Comments on this clone: Since a far larger clone is one base different, this is likely a read error. The gene calls are TRBV25-1 and TRBJ2-7; weak D call: TRBD1 (6 bases). V was cut by 5 bases and J by 5 bases, with 10 bases left in between. This CDR3 region has 12 residues. Germline V gives CDR1 MGHDK, CDR2 SYGVNS. DNA of the CDR3: TGTGCCAGCAGTTATAACAGGGACGAGCAGTACTTC. This encodes CASSYNRDEQYF.

V usage is TRBV7-2 and J usage is TRBJ1-1, with D hard to call. Trimming took off 5 bases at V and 2 bases at J, with 12 bases between the two ends. CDR3 size: 14 residues. CDR1 is SGHTA and CDR2 is FQGNSA in the germline V gene. Written as DNA, the CDR3 is TGTGCCAGCAGCCTGCGTGGATTAAACACTGAAGCTTTCTTT. Translating gives CASSLRGLNTEAFF.

The chain combines TRBV11-2 with TRBJ2-1; D gene ambiguous. The germline V gene has CDR1 SGHAT and CDR2 FQNNGV. The CDR3 has 14 amino acids. V lost 5 bases, J lost 1 base, and 9 bases lay in between. As DNA, the CDR3 is TGTGCCAGCAGCCTCGCCTCGTCCTACAATGAGCAGTTCTTC. Amino acid sequence: CASSLASSYNEQFF.

The chain carries TRBV28 and TRBJ2-1; 9 nucleotides align to TRBD2. The CDR3 runs to 13 residues. After removal of 2 bases from V and 12 bases from J, the junction contained 5 bases not matched to a gene. The germline V gene encodes CDR1 MDHEN and CDR2 SYDVKM. CDR3 bases: TGTGCCAGCAGTTTAGCTAGCGGGATAAGGCAGTTCTTC. Translating gives CASSLASGIRQFF. Using reference TRBV28 and TRBJ2-1 for the parts outside the CDR3, the full variable domain is DVKVTQSSRYLVKRTGEKVFLECVQDMDHENMFWYRQDPGLGLRLIYFSYDVKMKEKGDIPEGYSVSREKKERFSLILESASTNQTSMYLCASSLASGIRQFFGPGTRLTVL.

J is TRBJ2-1 and V is TRBV9, with a possible D match to TRBD1 (5 bases). The CDR3 loop spans 14 amino acids. V was trimmed by 4 bases and J by 4 bases, leaving 12 bases between them. The germline V gene encodes CDR1 SGDLS and CDR2 YYNGEE. The CDR3 spells CASSRRGSYNEQFF. DNA of the CDR3: TGTGCCAGCAGCCGTAGGGGTAGTTACAATGAGCAGTTCTTC.

The rearrangement uses TRBV9 and TRBJ1-2, with 7 bases that match TRBD1. The length of the CDR3 is 14 residues. CDR1 and CDR2 (germline): SGDLS, YYNGEE. Unmatched junction bases numbered 8, after V lost 3 bases and J lost 6 bases. CDR3 nucleotides: TGTGCCAGCAGCGCAGGGGGACAGCATCATGGCTACACCTTC. Its translation: CASSAGGQHHGYTF.

The chain is built from TRBV19 and TRBJ2-1; 12 nucleotides line up with TRBD2. The V segment lost 9 bases and the J segment 0 bases; nucleotides outside the gene matches: 3. Germline V lookup: CDR1 LNHDA, CDR2 SQIVND (reference sequence). CDR3 size: 15 residues. CDR3 in amino acids: CASRTSGNSYNEQFF. As DNA, the CDR3 is TGTGCCAGCAGGACTAGCGGGAACTCCTACAATGAGCAGTTCTTC.

J is TRBJ2-3 and V is TRBV4-3; weak D call: TRBD2 (6 bases). Germline V CDR1 and CDR2: LGHNA, YSLEER. The CDR3 is 15 amino acids. Trimming pared 3 bases from V and 4 bases from J, leaving 14 bases between. The DNA of the CDR3 is TGCGCCAGCAGCCAGGACGGGAGCATCGCAGATACGCAGTATTTT. Its translation is CASSQDGSIADTQYF.

The chain is built from TRBV9 and TRBJ2-7, with TRBD1 matching 9 bases. The CDR3 sequence is 17 residues long. Per the germline V gene, CDR1 is SGDLS and CDR2 is YYNGEE. J was trimmed by 5 bases and V by 0 bases; bases with no gene match: 12. The CDR3 protein is CASSVEDSGTGSNEQYF. The CDR3 DNA follows: TGTGCCAGCAGCGTAGAAGACTCCGGGACAGGGTCTAACGAGCAGTACTTC.

The V and J genes are TRBV25-1 and TRBJ2-3; 12 positions match TRBD1. Trimming cost V 9 bases and J 5 bases; bases outside gene matches: 12. CDR1 and CDR2 (germline): MGHDK, SYGVNS. The CDR3 is 16 residues long. The CDR3 nucleotides read TGTGCCAGTTCACCCGGGGACAGGGGGCAGGTAGATACGCAGTATTTT. It translates to CASSPGDRGQVDTQYF.

The V call is TRBV14, the J call TRBJ2-2, with D possibly being TRBD1 or TRBD2 (5 bases each). CDR1 is SGHDN and CDR2 is FVKESK in the germline V gene. CDR3 length: 16 amino acids. V lost 0 bases, J lost 2 bases, and 10 bases lay in between. The CDR3 reads CASSQDFWDNTGELFF. CDR3 coding DNA: TGTGCCAGCAGCCAAGATTTCTGGGACAACACCGGGGAGCTGTTTTTT.

This chain links TRBV5-4 with TRBJ2-7, with 10 nucleotides matching TRBD2. With 0 bases clipped from V and 3 bases from J, the junction kept 3 bases outside the gene matches. The length of the CDR3 is 15 residues. Germline loops: CDR1 SGHNT, CDR2 YYREEE (reference sequence). DNA of the CDR3: TGTGCCAGCAGCTTGGGGGTAGCGGGGGGCTACGAGCAGTACTTC. This gives the protein CASSLGVAGGYEQYF.

V and J are TRBV30 and TRBJ2-3; D possibly matches TRBD1 or TRBD2 (6 bases each). This CDR3 spans 14 amino acids. V lost 1 base and J 4 bases, leaving 12 bases between the germline ends. In germline, CDR1 is GTSNPN, CDR2 SVGIG (reference sequence). The CDR3 region has the DNA TGTGCCTGGAGTGGGGCCGGGGGCCCAGATACGCAGTATTTT. Amino acid sequence: CAWSGAGGPDTQYF.